A single sample gave rise to the 22 T cell receptor beta chains below, sequenced in a study of blood T cell repertoires in COVID-19. TCRdb's copy holds only in-frame clones and misses some; the assay was immunoSEQ multiplex PCR. The sample shows 200,000 or so clones, roughly 84% of them seen only once. The sequencing sample was made of peripheral blood. The source is a man between 40 and 49 years old who had recovered from COVID-19.

V gene TRBV9 combines with J gene TRBJ2-7; D uncertain. The V end lost 2 bases, the J end lost 2 bases, and 14 bases lay between the germline ends. The CDR3 sequence is 15 residues long. From germline, CDR1 is SGDLS and CDR2 YYNGEE. The CDR3 nucleotides read TGTGCCAGCAGCGTTGGCGGAACGGCCCCCTACGAGCAGTACTTC. Translation gives CASSVGGTAPYEQYF.

The chain links TRBV5-1 to TRBJ2-1; no firm D call. The CDR3 has 12 amino acids. V was shortened by 0 bases and J by 8 bases, with 6 bases between the two germline ends. The germline V gene encodes CDR1 SGHRS and CDR2 YFSETQ. The CDR3 DNA reads as TGCGCCAGCAGCTTGGGGCTAGATGAGCAGTTCTTC. It specifies CASSLGLDEQFF. Together with reference TRBV5-1 and TRBJ2-1, the CDR3 gives the full variable domain: KAGVTQTPRYLIKTRGQQVTLSCSPISGHRSVSWYQQTPGQGLQFLFEYFSETQRNKGNFPGRFSGRQFSNSRSEMNVSTLELGDSALYLCASSLGLDEQFFGPGTRLTVL.

This sequence joins TRBV11-3 and TRBJ1-6, with D unresolved. This CDR3 has 15 amino acids. Germline V gene sequence: CDR1 SGHNT, CDR2 YENEEA. V dropped 2 bases and J dropped 2 bases, with 7 bases sitting between them. CDR3 DNA sequence: TGTGCCAGCAGCTTACCCACAGCCTATAATTCACCCCTCCACTTT. This codes for CASSLPTAYNSPLHF.

The DNA for the CDR3 is TGTGCCAGCAGCCGGGAGATGGGGTCACCCCTCCACTTT. This sequence encodes CASSREMGSPLHF. This chain uses TRBV6-2 or TRBV6-3 with TRBJ1-6, with D hard to call. CDR1 and CDR2 from the germline V gene are MNHEY and SVGEGT. There are 13 residues in the CDR3. V dropped 6 bases and J dropped 10 bases, with 13 bases sitting between them.

On this clone itself: The junction does not match germline at one end; this may be a read error. The chain couples TRBV18 to TRBJ1-1, with D unresolved. Germline CDR1 KGHSH, CDR2 LQKENI. This CDR3 contains 10 residues. CDR3 amino acids: CASSPLVGGF. The CDR3 nucleotides are TGTGCCAGCTCACCTCTCGTGGGAGGGTTT.

The chain recombines TRBV27 with TRBJ2-7, with TRBD2 identical over 13 bases. Germline assignment: CDR1 MNHEY and CDR2 SMNVEV (reference sequence). The CDR3 contains 17 residues. J gave up 4 bases and V 5 bases, and 11 bases lay outside the gene matches. CDR3 DNA: TGTGCCAGCAGTCAACGGTCCCCGGGACTAGCGGGATACGAGCAGTACTTC. It specifies CASSQRSPGLAGYEQYF.

The chain is built from TRBV7-2 and TRBJ1-6; 8 positions agree with TRBD1. The germline CDR1 and CDR2 sequences are SGHTA and FQGNSA. This CDR3 comprises 15 residues. V lost 5 bases, J lost 8 bases, and 8 bases stayed unmatched. In DNA form, the CDR3 reads TGTGCCAGCAGCGCACAGGGGGTAATCGATTCACCCCTCCACTTT. The encoded protein is CASSAQGVIDSPLHF. The full variable domain, rest sourced from reference TRBV7-2 and TRBJ1-6, is GAGVSQSPSNKVTEKGKDVELRCDPISGHTALYWYRQSLGQGLEFLIYFQGNSAPDKSGLPSDRFSAERTGGSVSTLTIQRTQQEDSAVYLCASSAQGVIDSPLHFGNGTRLTVT.

This chain joins TRBV11-3 and TRBJ1-6; 7 nucleotides align to TRBD1. CDR1 SGHNT and CDR2 YENEEA come from the germline V gene. V was clipped by 3 bases and J by 8 bases; unmatched bases: 7. This CDR3 contains 15 residues. As DNA, the CDR3 is TGTGCCAGCAGCTTGCACAGGGGTAGGGATTCACCCCTCCACTTT. Protein product: CASSLHRGRDSPLHF.

This clone was recorded once. The chain recombines TRBV24-1 with TRBJ2-3, with a weak D call TRBD1 (5 bases). Per the germline V gene, CDR1 is KGHDR and CDR2 is SFDVKD. V was shortened by 4 bases and J by 0 bases, with 13 bases between the two germline ends. The CDR3 covers 16 residues. Here the CDR3 reads CATSDVQGSSTDTQYF. The CDR3 DNA sequence: TGTGCCACCAGTGACGTCCAGGGCTCCAGCACAGATACGCAGTATTTT.

The chain has TRBV7-2 and TRBJ2-3; D might be TRBD2 (6 bases). Trimming left V 2 bases short and J 7 bases short, with 28 bases between. The CDR3 runs to 19 residues. CDR1 SGHTA and CDR2 FQGNSA come from the germline V gene. CDR3 in DNA: TGTGCCAGCAGCTTACTAACGGCCGGTCCGAGGGGAGGCACCTATACGCAGTATTTT. Translation gives CASSLLTAGPRGGTYTQYF.

J is TRBJ1-4 and V is TRBV4-3; no reliable D call. The germline V gene has CDR1 LGHNA and CDR2 YSLEER. Deletions cut 0 bases from V and 7 bases from J, with 15 bases between. CDR3 length: 16 residues. CDR3 protein: CASSQEPRLRSEKLFF. CDR3 nucleotide sequence: TGCGCCAGCAGCCAAGAGCCTCGGCTTAGGAGTGAAAAACTGTTTTTT.

The gene calls are TRBV6-6 and TRBJ2-7; possibly TRBD1 for D (5 bases). Germline V gene lookup returns CDR1 MNHNY and CDR2 SVGAGI (reference sequence). This CDR3 spans 12 amino acids. Between the trimmed V and J ends, which lost 6 bases and 0 bases, there was a span of 6 bases. The CDR3 bases are TGTGCCAGCAGCGACAGCTCCTACGAGCAGTACTTC. Encoded protein: CASSDSSYEQYF.

CDR3 nucleotide sequence: TGTGCCAGCAGGTTGGGAGACTCCTATAATTCACCCCTCCACTTT. Protein product: CASRLGDSYNSPLHF. The chain has TRBV9 and TRBJ1-6, with D unresolved. V was pared by 5 bases and J by 0 bases, with 9 bases between. The CDR3 is 15 amino acids. Germline V gene lookup returns CDR1 SGDLS and CDR2 YYNGEE.

The CDR3 here is CASSPYAEGNTEAFF. The CDR3 DNA follows: TGTGCCAGCTCACCATATGCGGAAGGTAACACTGAAGCTTTCTTT. The chain uses TRBV18 and TRBJ1-1; D not resolved. This CDR3 contains 15 residues. Germline assignment: CDR1 KGHSH and CDR2 LQKENI. V was pared by 2 bases and J by 2 bases, with 12 bases between.

This clone appeared a single time. V and J are TRBV2 and TRBJ1-6; D is perhaps TRBD1 (5 bases). Trimming removed 2 bases from V and 5 bases from J, with 10 bases in between. The CDR3 is 15 amino acids. CDR1 is SNHLY, CDR2 FYNNEI, per germline. CDR3: CASSELVGDNSPLHF. CDR3 coding DNA: TGTGCCAGCAGTGAATTAGTAGGGGATAATTCACCCCTCCACTTT. The variable domain in full, completed from reference TRBV2 and TRBJ1-6, reads EPEVTQTPSHQVTQMGQEVILRCVPISNHLYFYWYRQILGQKVEFLVSFYNNEISEKSEIFDDQFSVERPDGSNFTLKIRSTKLEDSAMYFCASSELVGDNSPLHFGNGTRLTVT.

This clone came up once. The genes are TRBV5-6 and TRBJ1-2; D not resolved. Germline V gene sequence: CDR1 SGHDT, CDR2 YYEEEE. V was pared by 4 bases and J by 0 bases, with 16 bases between. The CDR3 sequence is 16 residues long. CDR3 in amino acids: CASSRVVQTTNYGYTF. Written as DNA, the CDR3 is TGTGCCAGCAGCCGAGTCGTTCAGACTACTAACTATGGCTACACCTTC.

The chain recombines TRBV3-1 (or the pseudogene TRBV3-2) with TRBJ2-1, with 9 bases matching TRBD2. This CDR3 has 14 residues. The V and J ends lost 5 bases and 4 bases, in that order; junction bases with no gene match: 3. Germline CDR1 reads LGHDT; CDR2 reads YNNKEL (reference sequence). This CDR3 is CASSVTSGYNEQFF. The CDR3 DNA reads TGTGCCAGCAGCGTGACTAGCGGTTACAATGAGCAGTTCTTC.

This clone came up a few times. The rearrangement joins TRBV4-3 to TRBJ2-2, with D possibly TRBD2 on 6 matching bases. Trimming left V 4 bases short and J 4 bases short, with 13 bases between. Per the germline V gene, CDR1 is LGHNA and CDR2 is YSLEER. CDR3 size: 15 residues. CDR3 sequence reads: CASSLTGVFTGELFF. In DNA, the CDR3 is TGCGCCAGCAGCCTAACGGGGGTTTTCACCGGGGAGCTGTTTTTT.

The chain's CDR3 is CASSPRLAGDPSDTQYF. The CDR3 DNA reads as TGTGCCAGCTCACCAAGACTAGCGGGGGACCCCTCAGATACGCAGTATTTT. V is TRBV18 and J is TRBJ2-3, with 12 bases that match TRBD2. Trimming at V came to 2 bases and at J to 4 bases, leaving 7 bases not matched to a gene. The germline CDR1 and CDR2 sequences are KGHSH and LQKENI. The CDR3 is made up of 17 amino acids.

This chain connects TRBV6-5 to TRBJ2-1; 7 nucleotides match TRBD1. From germline, CDR1 is MNHEY and CDR2 SVGAGI. The V and J ends lost 5 bases and 5 bases, in that order; junction bases with no gene match: 6. This CDR3 region has 14 residues. The CDR3: CASSRGQEDNEQFF. Here the CDR3 DNA reads TGTGCCAGCAGTAGAGGACAGGAGGACAATGAGCAGTTCTTC.

V usage is TRBV23-1 and J usage is TRBJ1-2; 9 bases are a match to TRBD1. TRBV23-1 is annotated as an ORF whose role is uncertain. V lost 2 bases, J lost 2 bases, and 9 bases stayed unmatched. This CDR3 region has 17 residues. In DNA form, the CDR3 reads TGCGCCAGCAGTCAACGGGGACAGGGAAATGGGAACTATGGCTACACCTTC. It is translated as CASSQRGQGNGNYGYTF.

This chain connects TRBV6-6 to TRBJ2-4; 9 nucleotides match TRBD1. Germline V lookup: CDR1 MNHNY, CDR2 SVGAGI (reference sequence). V lost 4 bases, J lost 7 bases, and 11 bases stayed unmatched. The CDR3 is 16 amino acids. CDR3 loop: CASSSIPYGTGNIQYF. The DNA of the CDR3 is TGTGCCAGCAGTTCCATACCTTATGGGACAGGGAACATTCAGTACTTC.